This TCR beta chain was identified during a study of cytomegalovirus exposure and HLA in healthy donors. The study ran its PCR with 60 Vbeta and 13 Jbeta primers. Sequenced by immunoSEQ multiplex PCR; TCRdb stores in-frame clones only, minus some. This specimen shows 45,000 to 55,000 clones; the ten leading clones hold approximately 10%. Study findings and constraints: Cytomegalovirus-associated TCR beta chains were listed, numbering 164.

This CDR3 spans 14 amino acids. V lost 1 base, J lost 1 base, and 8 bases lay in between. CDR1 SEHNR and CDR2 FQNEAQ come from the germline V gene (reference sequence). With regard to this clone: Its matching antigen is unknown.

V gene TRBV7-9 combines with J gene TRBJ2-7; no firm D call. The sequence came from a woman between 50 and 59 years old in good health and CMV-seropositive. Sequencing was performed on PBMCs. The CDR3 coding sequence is TGTGCCAGCAGCTTAGGGGCTCCTTCCTACGAGCAGTACTTC. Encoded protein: CASSLGAPSYEQYF.